The 27 T cell receptor beta chains listed next were all sequenced from one sample in a study of blood T cell repertoires in COVID-19. The protocol was immunoSEQ multiplex PCR, while the TCRdb copy is restricted to in-frame clones and leaves out a portion. Of about 220,000 clones in the sample, 65% to 90% were seen once. Sequences were obtained from peripheral blood. The origin of the receptors is a human donor in a cohort sampled during active COVID-19.

The chain carries TRBV30 and TRBJ1-6; 9 nucleotides align to TRBD1. Trimming took 2 bases from V and 1 from J; bases not matched to a gene: 6. CDR3 length equals 17 residues. The germline V gene has CDR1 GTSNPN and CDR2 SVGIG (reference sequence). The CDR3 DNA follows: TGTGCCTGGAGTCCTGGACAGGGGATATCCTATAATTCACCCCTCCACTTT. This sequence encodes CAWSPGQGISYNSPLHF.

The chain uses TRBV10-3 and TRBJ2-1; 7 positions match TRBD2. The CDR3 sequence is 14 residues long. Germline CDR1 is ENHRY and CDR2 is SYGVKD. After removal of 10 bases from V and 1 base from J, the junction contained 7 bases not matched to a gene. CDR3 sequence reads: CATGAGPSYNEQFF. For the CDR3, the DNA is TGTGCCACCGGAGCGGGACCTTCCTACAATGAGCAGTTCTTC.

The chain employs TRBV7-3 and TRBJ1-2; a weak D match, TRBD1 (6 bases). Trimming shortened V by 1 base and J by 1 base, and 19 bases separated the two germline ends. The CDR3 spans 18 residues. Germline V gene data show CDR1 as SGHTA and CDR2 as FQGTGA. The CDR3 is CASSLKGRSGAFNYGYTF. Here the CDR3 DNA reads TGTGCCAGCAGCTTAAAGGGTAGGTCAGGGGCATTTAACTATGGCTACACCTTC.

The table lists this clone with a few counts. The V gene is TRBV30, the J gene TRBJ1-1, with a weak D call TRBD1 (6 bases). Germline CDR1 reads GTSNPN; CDR2 reads SVGIG (reference sequence). V lost 5 bases to trimming and J lost 5 bases, with 15 bases between them. This CDR3 contains 13 residues. The CDR3 nucleotides are TGTGCCTGGCAAACAGGGACGGGGACTGAAGCTTTCTTT. It specifies CAWQTGTGTEAFF.

The chain has TRBV30 and TRBJ2-1; 11 nucleotides agree with TRBD1. V dropped 4 bases and J dropped 11; count of bases not matched to a gene: 7. Per the germline V gene, CDR1 is GTSNPN and CDR2 is SVGIG (reference sequence). The CDR3 has 13 residues. The CDR3 protein is CAWTKDRGHQQFF. CDR3 DNA sequence: TGTGCCTGGACTAAGGACAGGGGGCATCAGCAGTTCTTC.

This chain links TRBV6-5 with TRBJ1-1, with D possibly being TRBD1 (6 bases). Germline V lookup: CDR1 MNHEY, CDR2 SVGAGI. With 8 bases removed from V and 6 bases from J, the gap between germline ends came to 10 bases. This CDR3 contains 11 residues. This CDR3 reads CASHNRAEAFF. CDR3 coding DNA: TGTGCCAGCCATAACAGGGCTGAAGCTTTCTTT.

This rearrangement joins TRBV7-2 to TRBJ1-1; D unclear. This CDR3 spans 15 amino acids. V dropped 3 bases and J dropped 1 base, with 12 bases sitting between them. CDR1 and CDR2 (germline): SGHTA, FQGNSA. CDR3 residues: CASSFRGLGNTEAFF. CDR3 nucleotide sequence: TGTGCCAGCAGCTTCAGAGGTTTGGGGAACACTGAAGCTTTCTTT.

V gene TRBV4-2 combines with J gene TRBJ1-1, with TRBD1 matching 8 bases. V gave up 3 bases and J gave up 11 bases; unmatched junction bases: 2. Germline V gene sequence: CDR1 LGHNA, CDR2 YNFKEQ. The CDR3 sequence is 11 residues long. The CDR3 nucleotides read TGTGCCAGCAGCCAGGACAGGGAGGCTTTCTTT. This sequence encodes CASSQDREAFF.

This clone occurred once. This chain joins TRBV19 and TRBJ2-5; 11 bases map to TRBD1. The germline gives CDR1 LNHDA, CDR2 SQIVND (reference sequence). The CDR3 has 15 amino acids. With 1 base clipped from V and 5 bases from J, the junction kept 3 bases outside the gene matches. The CDR3 region has the DNA TGTGCCAGTAGTATAGGGACAGGGGGCGGGGAGACCCAGTACTTC. It translates to CASSIGTGGGETQYF.

A remark on this clone: The junction departs from germline at one end; a sequencing error may be responsible. This chain connects TRBV11-3 to TRBJ1-3; D is uncertain. This CDR3 spans 13 amino acids. Germline V gives CDR1 SGHNT, CDR2 YENEEA. CDR3: CASSLDPRNTIYF. The CDR3 region has the DNA TGTGCCAGCAGCCTAGATCCGAGGAACACCATATATTTT.

The V call is TRBV5-6, the J call TRBJ2-5; 8 nucleotides agree with TRBD1. This CDR3 has 14 residues. CDR1 is SGHDT, CDR2 YYEEEE, per germline. The V and J ends lost 2 bases and 3 bases, in that order; junction bases with no gene match: 3. The CDR3 sequence is CASSFLTGEETQYF. Here the CDR3 DNA reads TGTGCCAGCAGCTTTTTGACAGGGGAAGAGACCCAGTACTTC.

The chain is built from TRBV4-2 and TRBJ2-3; TRBD2 agrees at 10 bases. Germline V gene sequence: CDR1 LGHNA, CDR2 YNFKEQ. V shed 0 bases and J 1 base; nucleotides not matched to a gene: 7. The CDR3 runs 18 residues. The CDR3 region is CASSQDWMSGGGTDTQYF. The CDR3 DNA sequence: TGTGCCAGCAGCCAAGATTGGATGAGCGGGGGGGGCACAGATACGCAGTATTTT.

The chain combines TRBV4-2 with TRBJ1-2, with TRBD1 identical over 9 bases. CDR3 length equals 15 residues. From germline, CDR1 is LGHNA and CDR2 YNFKEQ. With V trimmed by 2 bases and J by 6 bases, 7 bases remained unmatched. The CDR3 region is CASSQRTGESDGYTF. The CDR3 DNA reads TGTGCCAGCAGCCAAAGGACAGGGGAATCGGATGGCTACACCTTC.

The V gene is TRBV7-8, the J gene TRBJ1-6; D is unresolved. V was shortened by 4 bases and J by 8 bases, with 3 bases between the two germline ends. This CDR3 is built from 11 residues. Germline CDR1 SGHVS, CDR2 FQNEAQ. In DNA, the CDR3 is TGTGCCAGCAGCTCAGATTCACCCCTCCACTTT. This encodes CASSSDSPLHF.

This clone was observed once. The chain uses TRBV19 and TRBJ1-1, with D uncertain. CDR3 length: 11 residues. Per germline, CDR1 LNHDA and CDR2 SQIVND (reference sequence). Between the trimmed V and J ends, which lost 7 bases and 0 bases, there was a span of 3 bases. This CDR3 reads CASIMNTEAFF. CDR3 DNA sequence: TGTGCCAGTATCATGAACACTGAAGCTTTCTTT.

This clone was recorded a few times. The chain employs TRBV18 and TRBJ2-2; 10 positions match TRBD1. CDR3 length: 15 amino acids. V lost 3 bases to trimming and J lost 6 bases; unmatched junction nucleotides: 4. Germline V lookup: CDR1 KGHSH, CDR2 LQKENI. CDR3 in amino acids: CASSPRDRGPGELFF. The CDR3 DNA is TGTGCCAGCTCACCCAGAGACAGGGGGCCCGGGGAGCTGTTTTTT.

This chain joins TRBV6-2 or TRBV6-3 and TRBJ2-5; TRBD1 agrees at 8 bases. V trimming: 2 bases; J trimming: 4 bases; junction bases outside the gene matches: 9. The CDR3 totals 16 residues. Germline V gene data show CDR1 as MNHEY and CDR2 as SVGEGT. The CDR3 DNA is TGTGCCAGCAGTTACGGCAGGGGGCTTGGATTAGAGACCCAGTACTTC. Amino acids: CASSYGRGLGLETQYF.

The genes are TRBV11-2 and TRBJ2-1; the D gene is possibly TRBD1 (6 bases). The V end was cut by 8 bases, the J end by 2 bases, with 16 bases between. From germline, CDR1 is SGHAT and CDR2 FQNNGV. The CDR3 runs 15 residues. The CDR3 nucleotides are TGTGCCAGCCTAATTGGGGGCGGGCCCTACAATGAGCAGTTCTTC. Its protein product is CASLIGGGPYNEQFF.

In this sample, this clone turned up once. V is TRBV19 and J is TRBJ2-1, with 13 bases lining up with TRBD2. V shed 1 base and J 0 bases; nucleotides not matched to a gene: 3. The germline CDR1 and CDR2 sequences are LNHDA and SQIVND (reference sequence). The CDR3 totals 18 residues. The CDR3 DNA reads as TGTGCCAGTAGTATAGGACTAGCGGGAGGAGGCTCCTACAATGAGCAGTTCTTC. Encoded protein: CASSIGLAGGGSYNEQFF.

V and J are TRBV6-1 and TRBJ2-1, with TRBD1 as a possible D gene (5 bases). This CDR3 spans 15 amino acids. Germline V gene sequence: CDR1 MNHNS, CDR2 SASEGT. V was shortened by 2 bases and J by 9 bases, with 17 bases between the two germline ends. This CDR3 is CASSEKGVARTEQFF. In DNA, the CDR3 is TGTGCCAGCAGTGAAAAAGGGGTCGCCCGAACTGAGCAGTTCTTC.

The count of this clone is one. Other DNA variants within this sample encode the same CDR3. The chain employs TRBV7-9 and TRBJ1-1; 7 bases are a match to TRBD1. Germline values: CDR1 SEHNR, CDR2 FQNEAQ (reference sequence). V shed 5 bases, J shed 2 bases, and the junction held 8 bases outside the gene matches. The CDR3 sequence is 15 residues long. The DNA for the CDR3 is TGTGCCAGCAGCCCCCAGGGACAGTTAAACACTGAAGCTTTCTTT. Protein: CASSPQGQLNTEAFF.

The chain has TRBV4-1 and TRBJ2-7; a weak D match, TRBD2 (6 bases). The CDR3 spans 15 residues. The V end was cut by 3 bases, the J end by 2 bases, with 14 bases between. Germline V gene sequence: CDR1 MGHRA, CDR2 YSYEKL. In nucleotides, the CDR3 is TGCGCCAGCAGCCAGATGCCGGGACTGGCCTACGAGCAGTACTTC. The encoded protein is CASSQMPGLAYEQYF.

The CDR3: CAWSVQGGAETQYF. The CDR3, as DNA: TGTGCCTGGAGTGTACAAGGGGGCGCTGAGACCCAGTACTTC. This chain uses TRBV30 with TRBJ2-5; 7 bases agree with TRBD1. V gave up 0 bases and J gave up 5 bases; unmatched junction bases: 6. The CDR3 covers 14 residues. Germline assignment: CDR1 GTSNPN and CDR2 SVGIG (reference sequence).

The rearrangement joins TRBV9 to TRBJ2-3; D is ambiguous. Per the germline V gene, CDR1 is SGDLS and CDR2 is YYNGEE. The V and J ends lost 1 base and 4 bases respectively, with 4 bases between them. This CDR3 is built from 12 residues. This CDR3 is CASSVPSDTQYF. The CDR3 coding sequence is TGTGCCAGCAGCGTACCCTCAGATACGCAGTATTTT.

J is TRBJ1-1 and V is TRBV3-1 (or the pseudogene TRBV3-2); 7 positions agree with TRBD1. Germline assignment: CDR1 LGHDT and CDR2 YNNKEL (reference sequence). This CDR3 has 14 amino acids. V gave up 7 bases and J gave up 5 bases; unmatched junction bases: 10. This CDR3 reads CASTRQGRGTEAFF. CDR3 coding DNA: TGTGCCAGCACACGACAGGGCAGAGGGACTGAAGCTTTCTTT.

This chain joins TRBV15 and TRBJ2-6, with 8 bases that match TRBD1. The trim removed 8 bases at V and 2 bases at J, leaving 8 bases unmatched. This CDR3 is built from 16 residues. The V gene's germline CDR1 is LNHNV and CDR2 YYDKDF (reference sequence). CDR3 coding DNA: TGTGCCACCGCGGGGACAGGTTTAACTGGGGCCAACGTCCTGACTTTC. Translating gives CATAGTGLTGANVLTF. Full variable domain (outside the CDR3, taken from reference TRBV15 and TRBJ2-6): DAMVIQNPRYQVTQFGKPVTLSCSQTLNHNVMYWYQQKSSQAPKLLFHYYDKDFNNEADTPDNFQSRRPNTSFCFLDIRSPGLGDTAMYLCATAGTGLTGANVLTFGAGSRLTVL.

Written as DNA, the CDR3 is TGTGCCAGCAGTTTCCAGGGTGGCGGTGCCTACGAGCAGTACTTC. Its protein product is CASSFQGGGAYEQYF. The chain is built from TRBV28 and TRBJ2-7; D might be TRBD1 (5 bases). Germline-derived CDR1 and CDR2 are MDHEN and SYDVKM. CDR3 length equals 15 residues. Trimming removed 3 bases at V and 2 bases at J, with 14 bases between. The full variable domain, in which reference TRBV28 and TRBJ2-7 provide the parts outside the CDR3, is DVKVTQSSRYLVKRTGEKVFLECVQDMDHENMFWYRQDPGLGLRLIYFSYDVKMKEKGDIPEGYSVSREKKERFSLILESASTNQTSMYLCASSFQGGGAYEQYFGPGTRLTVT.